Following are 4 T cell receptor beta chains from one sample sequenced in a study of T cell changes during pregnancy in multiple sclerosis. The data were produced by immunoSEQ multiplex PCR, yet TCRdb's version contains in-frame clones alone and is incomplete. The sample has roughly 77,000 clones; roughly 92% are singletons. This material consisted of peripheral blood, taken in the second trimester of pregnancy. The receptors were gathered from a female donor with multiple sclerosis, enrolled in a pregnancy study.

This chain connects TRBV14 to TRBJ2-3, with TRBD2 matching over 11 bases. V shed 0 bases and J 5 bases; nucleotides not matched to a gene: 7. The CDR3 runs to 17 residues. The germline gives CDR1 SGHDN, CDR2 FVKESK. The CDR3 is CASSQDTLAGGKDTQYF. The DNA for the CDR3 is TGTGCCAGCAGCCAAGATACCCTAGCGGGAGGAAAAGATACGCAGTATTTT. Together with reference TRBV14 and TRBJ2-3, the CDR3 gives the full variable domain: EAGVTQFPSHSVIEKGQTVTLRCDPISGHDNLYWYRRVMGKEIKFLLHFVKESKQDESGMPNNRFLAERTGGTYSTLKVQPAELEDSGVYFCASSQDTLAGGKDTQYFGPGTRLTVL.

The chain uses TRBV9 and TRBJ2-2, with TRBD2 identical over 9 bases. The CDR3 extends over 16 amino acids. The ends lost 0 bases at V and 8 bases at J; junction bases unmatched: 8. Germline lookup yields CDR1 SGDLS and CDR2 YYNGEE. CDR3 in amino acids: CASSVAPAGGRGELFF. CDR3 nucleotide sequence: TGTGCCAGCAGCGTAGCTCCAGCGGGAGGCAGAGGGGAGCTGTTTTTT. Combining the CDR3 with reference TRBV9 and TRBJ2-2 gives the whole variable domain DSGVTQTPKHLITATGQRVTLRCSPRSGDLSVYWYQQSLDQGLQFLIQYYNGEERAKGNILERFSAQQFPDLHSELNLSSLELGDSALYFCASSVAPAGGRGELFFGEGSRLTVL.

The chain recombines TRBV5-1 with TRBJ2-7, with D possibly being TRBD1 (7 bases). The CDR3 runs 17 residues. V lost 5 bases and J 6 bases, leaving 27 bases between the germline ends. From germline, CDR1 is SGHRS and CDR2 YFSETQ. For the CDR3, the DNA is TGCGCCAGCAGTATTGGAGATGCAGGGGGGTTTAAAAGCGAGCAGTACTTC. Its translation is CASSIGDAGGFKSEQYF.

The CDR3 loop reads CASNRDREDNEQFF. CDR3 nucleotides: TGTGCCAGCAACCGGGACAGGGAAGACAATGAGCAGTTCTTC. The chain combines TRBV11-3 with TRBJ2-1; 9 nucleotides agree with TRBD1. The CDR3 runs to 14 residues. V shed 7 bases, J shed 5 bases, and the junction held 6 bases outside the gene matches. Germline CDR1 is SGHNT and CDR2 is YENEEA.